Reported below is one TCR beta chain. Its antigen is not known. The genes are named according to mouse. The data were taken from a study of tissue T cells after allogeneic stem cell transplantation. Overall study results and limits: Blood and spleen captured only part of the tissue TCR repertoire.

Generated by immunoSEQ multiplex PCR, the TCRdb table keeps only in-frame clones and is missing some. The sample includes some 5,000 clones, under 65% of them seen just once. Time point indicated: mouse harvest day 7 after allogeneic transplant. Each mouse received 10^7 T-cell-depleted marrow cells plus 10^6 splenic CD5+ T cells by tail vein. Mice had MHC-mismatched B6 into BALB/c GVHD, sampled day 7 or 14. The source is a female BALB/c mouse given C57BL/6 T cells with graft-versus-host disease after an allogeneic hematopoietic cell transplant. Sequencing was performed on gut tissue.

The CDR3 sequence: CASRRTVPTEVFF. Incomplete CDR3 DNA: TGTGCCAGCAGGCGGACAGTCCCCACAGAAGTCTTC. This chain joins TRBV24 and TRBJ1-1; D is possibly TRBD1 (6 bases). The sequenced fragment ends 1 residue before the CDR3 boundary, so the rest is inferred from the germline J gene. The CDR3 is 13 amino acids. V lost 6 bases and J lost 4, with 12 bases in between. Germline CDR1 and CDR2: KGHTA and FRNEEI.